A selection of T cell receptor beta chains follows, all from one sample in a study of blood T cell repertoires in COVID-19. The protocol was immunoSEQ multiplex PCR, while the TCRdb copy is restricted to in-frame clones and leaves out a portion. The sample shows 250,000 to 350,000 clones, roughly nine tenths of them seen only once. The specimen sequenced was peripheral blood. The receptor source for this set is a woman aged 45-65 years who had recovered from COVID-19. The CDR3 runs from the conserved cysteine through the conserved F or W. Fields, in order: V gene, J gene, CDR3 protein.

>TRBV6-1|TRBJ1-1
CASSEPRDRGQGTEAFF
>TRBV6-6|TRBJ1-5
CASNRALSQPQHF
>TRBV7-2|TRBJ1-5
CASSGTGSNQPQHF
>TRBV20-1|TRBJ1-1
CSATDRGNTEAFF
>TRBV28|TRBJ2-1
CASSLSRTSGGNEQFF
>TRBV20-1|TRBJ2-1
CSASRLAGGNEQFF
>TRBV18|TRBJ1-3
CASSPDRGSGNTIYF
>TRBV12-5|TRBJ1-5
CASSGLQGRVQPQHF
>TRBV5-1|TRBJ2-6
CASSLASVTGANVLTF
>TRBV28|TRBJ2-7
CASSLDRGYEQYF
>TRBV18|TRBJ2-6
CASSPRTVKSGANVLTF
>TRBV3-1/TRBV3-2|TRBJ2-1
CASSQEGMGLAGYNEQFF
>TRBV5-1|TRBJ2-2
CASSLDLAGGPTNTGELFF
>TRBV6-5|TRBJ2-3
CASSYMGLAGSDTQYF
>TRBV5-4|TRBJ2-7
CASRTGTAPAYEQYF
>TRBV27|TRBJ1-1
CASSPSSRGMTEAFF
>TRBV10-3|TRBJ1-1
CAISLGQGGTGAFF
>TRBV5-1|TRBJ2-5
CASSLAQGAVTQYF
>TRBV12-5|TRBJ1-1
CASGLSAGTLNTEAFF
>TRBV24-1|TRBJ2-5
CATRDRGEETQYF
>TRBV7-2|TRBJ1-6
CASSIRGYNSPLHF
>TRBV12-3/TRBV12-4|TRBJ2-2
CAAKGRGELFF
>TRBV27|TRBJ1-4
CASSDRPATNEKLFF
>TRBV19|TRBJ1-2
CASSKAGVNYGYTF
>TRBV14|TRBJ1-6
CATQGARNSPLHF
>TRBV13|TRBJ1-1
CASSLPPPGQGTPFF
>TRBV6-2/TRBV6-3|TRBJ2-7
CACRPLGAPHEQYF
>TRBV28|TRBJ1-2
CASRKRAWTF